This record covers a single T cell receptor beta chain. Its antigen is unidentified. TCRdb re-called the 5' RACE reads with MiXCR, one entry per CDR3 protein. The sample yields 95,000 to 100,000 distinct CDR3 sequences, under 6.5% seen once. These data originate in a study of T cells after yellow fever vaccination. Study overall: Low-cell-number fractions were prepared with SMART-Seq v4 Ultra Low Input.

General study points: Clonotypes shared by both compartments, CD4 and CD8, made up a small share.

The specimen comprised CD8+ T cells sorted from PBMCs, sampled 10 days after the yellow fever booster vaccination. The clonotype originates from a man aged 18-30 years who received the YFV17D yellow fever vaccine.

The CDR3 nucleotides read TGTGCCAGCGGGGGGGGAGCATTACCCGGGGAGCTGTTTTTT. It translates to CASGGGALPGELFF. The chain couples TRBV7-6 to TRBJ2-2; 7 bases map to TRBD2. With 8 bases clipped from V and 6 bases from J, the junction kept 9 bases outside the gene matches. The CDR3 extends over 14 amino acids. Germline values: CDR1 SGHVS, CDR2 FNYEAQ. The entire variable domain, with the rest obtained from reference TRBV7-6 and TRBJ2-2, is as follows: GAGVSQSPRYKVTKRGQDVALRCDPISGHVSLYWYRQALGQGPEFLTYFNYEAQQDKSGLPNDRFSAERPEGSISTLTIQRTEQRDSAMYRCASGGGALPGELFFGEGSRLTVL.